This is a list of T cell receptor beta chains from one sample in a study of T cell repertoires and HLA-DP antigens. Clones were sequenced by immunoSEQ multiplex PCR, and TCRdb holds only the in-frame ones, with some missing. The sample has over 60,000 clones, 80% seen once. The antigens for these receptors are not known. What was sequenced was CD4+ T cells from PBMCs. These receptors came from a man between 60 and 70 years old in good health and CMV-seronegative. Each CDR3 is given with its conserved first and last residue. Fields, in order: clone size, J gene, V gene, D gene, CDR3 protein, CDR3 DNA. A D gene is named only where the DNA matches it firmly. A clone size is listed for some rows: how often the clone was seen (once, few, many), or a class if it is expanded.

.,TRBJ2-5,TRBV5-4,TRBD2,CASSLGGEETQYF,TGTGCCAGCAGCCTGGGGGGGGAAGAGACCCAGTACTTC
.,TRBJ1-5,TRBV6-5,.,CASSYTTGPQHF,TGTGCCAGCAGTTACACGACAGGGCCCCAGCATTTT
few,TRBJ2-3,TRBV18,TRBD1,CASSPRARGLDTQYF,TGTGCCAGCTCACCACGGGCCAGGGGGTTGGATACGCAGTATTTT
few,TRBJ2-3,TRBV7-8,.,CASSFGPTDTQYF,TGTGCCAGCAGCTTCGGACCCACAGATACGCAGTATTTT
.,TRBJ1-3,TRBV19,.,CASSHRRGVGNTIYF,TGTGCCAGTAGCCACAGGAGGGGAGTTGGAAACACCATATATTTT
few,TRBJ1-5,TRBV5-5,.,CASSFLERDQPQHF,TGTGCCAGCAGCTTTTTGGAAAGGGATCAGCCCCAGCATTTT
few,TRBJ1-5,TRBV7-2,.,CASSSGSGANQPQHF,TGTGCCAGCAGCTCCGGTTCAGGGGCCAATCAGCCCCAGCATTTT
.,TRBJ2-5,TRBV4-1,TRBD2,CASSRLAAPQETQYF,TGCGCCAGCAGCCGCCTAGCGGCCCCCCAAGAGACCCAGTACTTC
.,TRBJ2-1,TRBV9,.,CASSVAISNEQFF,TGTGCCAGCAGCGTAGCTATCTCCAATGAGCAGTTCTTC
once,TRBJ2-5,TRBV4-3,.,CASSPGPRQKETQYF,TGCGCCAGCAGCCCTGGCCCCCGACAGAAAGAGACCCAGTACTTC
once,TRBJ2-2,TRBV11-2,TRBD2,CASSSGLAGGRTGELFF,TGTGCCAGCAGCTCGGGACTAGCGGGAGGGAGAACCGGGGAGCTGTTTTTT
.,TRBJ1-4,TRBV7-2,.,CASSLGGRESEKLFF,TGTGCCAGCAGCTTAGGTGGCAGGGAGAGTGAAAAACTGTTTTTT
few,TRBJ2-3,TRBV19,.,CASSTQYRPDTQYF,TGTGCCAGTAGTACACAGTATCGTCCAGATACGCAGTATTTT
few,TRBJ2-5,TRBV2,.,CASSEYGASETQYF,TGTGCCAGCAGTGAGTATGGTGCTTCCGAGACCCAGTACTTC
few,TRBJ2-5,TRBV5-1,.,CASSLQGRQETQYF,TGCGCCAGCAGCTTGCAGGGGCGACAAGAGACCCAGTACTTC
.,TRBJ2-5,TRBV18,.,CASSPPSQETQYF,TGTGCCAGCTCACCACCGTCCCAAGAGACCCAGTACTTC
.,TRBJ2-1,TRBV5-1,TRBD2,CASSLPSGAYNEQFF,TGCGCCAGCAGCTTGCCTAGCGGCGCCTACAATGAGCAGTTCTTC
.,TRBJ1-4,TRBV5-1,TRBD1,CASSPWTGSNEKLFF,TGCGCCAGCAGCCCATGGACAGGGAGTAATGAAAAACTGTTTTTT
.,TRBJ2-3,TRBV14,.,CASSLVRANTDTQYF,TGTGCCAGCAGCCTAGTGAGAGCGAACACAGATACGCAGTATTTT
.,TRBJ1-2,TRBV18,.,CASSPEGAGYTF,TGTGCCAGCTCACCAGAGGGCGCTGGCTACACCTTC
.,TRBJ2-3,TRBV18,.,CASSPNSTDTQYF,TGTGCCAGCTCGCCCAACAGCACAGATACGCAGTATTTT
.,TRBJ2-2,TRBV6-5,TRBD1,CASSWDRGTGELFF,TGTGCCAGCAGTTGGGACAGGGGCACCGGGGAGCTGTTTTTT
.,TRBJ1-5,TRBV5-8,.,CASSLRGQPQHF,TGTGCCAGCAGCTTGCGAGGGCAGCCCCAGCATTTT
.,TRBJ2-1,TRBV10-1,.,CASSESGINEQFF,TGCGCCAGCAGTGAGTCAGGGATCAATGAGCAGTTCTTC
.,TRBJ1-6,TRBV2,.,CANSPGADSPLHF,TGTGCCAATAGTCCAGGGGCCGATTCACCCCTCCACTTT
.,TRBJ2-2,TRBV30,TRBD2,CAWRAGFTGELFF,TGTGCCTGGAGAGCGGGATTCACCGGGGAGCTGTTTTTT
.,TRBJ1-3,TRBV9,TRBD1,CASSVGTGSNTIYF,TGTGCCAGCAGCGTAGGGACAGGGAGTAACACCATATATTTT
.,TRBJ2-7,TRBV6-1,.,CASIPGPMSSYEQYF,TGTGCCAGCATACCGGGACCGATGAGCTCCTACGAGCAGTACTTC
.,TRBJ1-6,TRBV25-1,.,CASSASRIGNSPLHF,TGTGCCAGCAGTGCCAGTAGAATTGGAAATTCACCCCTCCACTTT
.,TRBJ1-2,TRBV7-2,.,CASSLRQREGYLHGYTF,TGTGCCAGCAGCCTACGTCAAAGAGAGGGGTATTTGCATGGCTACACCTTC
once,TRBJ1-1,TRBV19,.,CASRPEQRNTEAFF,TGTGCCAGTAGACCTGAACAGAGAAACACTGAAGCTTTCTTT
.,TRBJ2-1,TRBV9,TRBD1,CASSVRGDRGLAGPYNEQFF,TGTGCCAGCAGCGTAAGGGGGGACAGGGGATTAGCGGGGCCCTACAATGAGCAGTTCTTC
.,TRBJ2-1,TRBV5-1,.,CASSSPTTGSYNEQFF,TGCGCCAGCAGCTCCCCGACGACGGGATCCTACAATGAGCAGTTCTTC
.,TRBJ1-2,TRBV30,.,CAWSQVNYGYTF,TGTGCCTGGTCACAGGTTAACTATGGCTACACCTTC
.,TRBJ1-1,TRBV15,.,CATSRDGGDGNTEAFF,TGTGCCACCAGCAGAGATGGAGGGGATGGGAACACTGAAGCTTTCTTT
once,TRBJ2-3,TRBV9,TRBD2,CASSPGLGTDTQYF,TGTGCCAGCAGCCCGGGACTAGGAACAGATACGCAGTATTTT
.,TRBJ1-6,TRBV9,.,CASSVRQDGSPLHF,TGTGCCAGCAGCGTTCGTCAGGATGGTTCACCCCTCCACTTT
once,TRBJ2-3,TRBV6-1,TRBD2,CASSGGLAGTDTQYF,TGTGCCAGCAGTGGGGGACTAGCGGGAACAGATACGCAGTATTTT
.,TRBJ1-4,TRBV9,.,CASSPSGGGNEKLFF,TGTGCCAGCAGCCCATCCGGGGGGGGAAATGAAAAACTGTTTTTT
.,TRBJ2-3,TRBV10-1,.,CASSETDGTDTQYF,TGCGCCAGCAGTGAGACAGACGGGACAGATACGCAGTATTTT
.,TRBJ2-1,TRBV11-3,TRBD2,CASRLAAYNEQFF,TGTGCCAGCAGACTAGCGGCTTACAATGAGCAGTTCTTC
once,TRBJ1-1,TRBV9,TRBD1,CASSVAGDRGPSKF,TGTGCCAGCAGCGTAGCTGGGGACAGGGGACCCTCCAAATTT
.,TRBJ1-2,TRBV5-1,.,CARSRDRRTNYGYTF,TGCGCCAGGTCTCGAGACAGACGAACTAACTATGGCTACACCTTC
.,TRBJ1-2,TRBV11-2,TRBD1,CASSRDRNYGYTF,TGTGCCAGCAGCCGGGACAGGAACTATGGCTACACCTTC
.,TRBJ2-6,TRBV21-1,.,CASSLLEQGRIPGANVLTF,TGTGCCAGCAGCCTTTTAGAGCAGGGGAGAATCCCTGGGGCCAACGTCCTGACTTTC
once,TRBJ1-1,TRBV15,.,CATSRGLGDTEAFF,TGTGCCACCAGCAGAGGACTGGGGGACACTGAAGCTTTCTTT